This is a list of T cell receptor beta chains from one sample in a study of human T cells and chemical hapten exposure. TCRdb reprocessed the RACE reads with MiXCR, giving one entry per CDR3 protein. Of 300,000 to 450,000 distinct CDR3 sequences detected, approximately 5% appear once; the ten largest clones hold around 2.6%. The sequences come from whole blood, collected in connection with sensitization to the hapten diphenylcyclopropenone (DPC). Receptors were obtained from a woman aged 45-65 years with alopecia areata. Some clones in this sample may be carry-over from other donors' samples. Both conserved end residues are trimmed from each CDR3. The D gene is left open where the match is weak.

-,TRBJ2-7,TRBV20-1,SARVPDRNLSYEQY
TRBD1,TRBJ1-1,TRBV6-6,ASSRQGQNTEAF
-,TRBJ1-3,TRBV4-2,ASSQDPAGSSGNTIY
-,TRBJ1-3,TRBV12-3/TRBV12-4,ASSPGTSTIY
-,TRBJ2-3,TRBV27,ASSSPKNPGEQY
TRBD2,TRBJ2-5,TRBV13,ASSPSLASEETQY
TRBD1,TRBJ1-5,TRBV18,ASSPSGTGGASNQPQH
-,TRBJ2-1,TRBV27,ASSLSSAGPYNEQF
-,TRBJ2-7,TRBV29-1,SVDGLGLGEQY
-,TRBJ2-3,TRBV29-1,SVGEGADTDTQY
TRBD2,TRBJ2-5,TRBV9,ASSASGGAVETQY
-,TRBJ2-7,TRBV5-1,ASSRTDYEQY
TRBD2,TRBJ2-3,TRBV28,ASSFPSGSTDTQY
TRBD1,TRBJ2-3,TRBV12-3/TRBV12-4,ASSQQGRRTDTQY
-,TRBJ1-1,TRBV20-1,SAPWGRDTEAF
-,TRBJ2-6,TRBV20-1,SARGQTAAGANVLT